The 11 T cell receptor beta chains presented below share a single source sample, sequenced in a study of CD8+ T cells in alopecia areata. cDNA serving as the sequencing template came from extracted, reverse transcribed RNA. TCRdb's copy holds only in-frame clones and misses some; the assay was immunoSEQ multiplex PCR. Of around 190,000 clones in the sample, about three fifths were seen once. As for treatment: oral pan-JAK inhibitor, 5-10 mg twice daily. Specimen: CD4+ T cells sorted from blood, collected at week 4, from a patient treated with tofacitinib. These receptors were collected from a human donor with alopecia areata.

This clone is a singleton in its sample. V usage is TRBV4-1 and J usage is TRBJ2-5; unclear D gene. The CDR3 is 15 amino acids. V was clipped by 1 base and J by 9 bases, with 18 bases between them. Germline lookup yields CDR1 MGHRA and CDR2 YSYEKL. In nucleotides, the CDR3 is TGCGCCAGCAGCCAAGCTTCCAGCCCGGAGTCGGCCCAGTACTTC. The encoded protein is CASSQASSPESAQYF.

The V gene is TRBV2, the J gene TRBJ2-2, with TRBD2 identical over 9 bases. The CDR3 is 14 amino acids. Germline V gives CDR1 SNHLY, CDR2 FYNNEI. V lost 7 bases to trimming and J lost 4 bases; unmatched junction nucleotides: 4. CDR3 coding DNA: TGTGCCAGCAACGCGGGAGGGGGCACCGGGGAGCTGTTTTTT. It translates to CASNAGGGTGELFF.

The chain recombines TRBV30 with TRBJ1-2; D is possibly TRBD1 (6 bases). The germline V gene has CDR1 GTSNPN and CDR2 SVGIG (reference sequence). The germline V and J ends were trimmed by 7 bases and 4 bases, with 16 bases remaining between them. The CDR3 is 13 residues long. CDR3 nucleotide sequence: TGTGCCTCCCCGGGGGGGGCCAGCTATGGCTACACCTTC. Amino acid sequence: CASPGGASYGYTF.

The CDR3 sequence is CAIEERNTIYF. CDR3 sequence (DNA): TGTGCCATCGAGGAGAGAAACACCATATATTTT. J is TRBJ1-3 and V is TRBV10-3; D ambiguous. This CDR3 has 11 amino acids. The germline gives CDR1 ENHRY, CDR2 SYGVKD. V was shortened by 8 bases and J by 5 bases, with 7 bases between the two germline ends.

V usage is TRBV18 and J usage is TRBJ2-7; maybe TRBD1 (5 bases). Trimming shortened V by 1 base and J by 3 bases, and 13 bases separated the two germline ends. Germline CDR1 is KGHSH and CDR2 is LQKENI. This CDR3 is built from 15 residues. The CDR3, as DNA: TGTGCCAGCTCACCACGTCAGCTCGGACACTACGAGCAGTACTTC. This codes for CASSPRQLGHYEQYF.

Only a few counts were recorded for this clone. J is TRBJ1-1 and V is TRBV30; a weak D match, TRBD1 (6 bases). Germline V lookup: CDR1 GTSNPN, CDR2 SVGIG (reference sequence). The V end was cut by 4 bases, the J end by 3 bases, with 12 bases between. The CDR3 loop spans 13 amino acids. The CDR3: CAWTIRTDTEAFF. In DNA form, the CDR3 reads TGTGCCTGGACCATACGGACAGACACTGAAGCTTTCTTT.

The chain employs TRBV11-2 and TRBJ2-3; the match to TRBD1 covers 9 bases. In germline, CDR1 is SGHAT, CDR2 FQNNGV. The junction had 6 bases not matched to a gene; V was cut back by 2 bases and J by 6 bases. This CDR3 contains 15 residues. The CDR3 here is CASSLPGTGSDTQYF. The CDR3 nucleotides read TGTGCCAGCAGCTTACCGGGGACAGGGTCCGATACGCAGTATTTT.

The rearrangement joins TRBV7-6 to TRBJ2-7; 14 nucleotides align to TRBD2. The CDR3 is 15 residues long. The J segment lost 4 bases and the V segment lost 3 bases, leaving 2 bases of the junction unmatched. Per the germline V gene, CDR1 is SGHVS and CDR2 is FNYEAQ. CDR3 sequence (DNA): TGTGCCAGCAGCTTGGGACTAGCGGGAGCTTACGAGCAGTACTTC. This translates into CASSLGLAGAYEQYF.

The J gene is TRBJ2-1, the V gene TRBV9; 7 nucleotides align to TRBD1. The CDR3 runs to 13 residues. The V gene end was trimmed by 4 bases and the J gene end by 10 bases; junction bases not matched to a gene: 8. Germline assignment: CDR1 SGDLS and CDR2 YYNGEE. The CDR3 coding sequence is TGTGCCAGCAGCACAACAGGGGTGGGAGAGCAGTTCTTC. Translated, it gives CASSTTGVGEQFF.

This clone was detected only a few times. The V gene is TRBV7-8, the J gene TRBJ2-5; no clear D. This CDR3 spans 14 amino acids. V dropped 0 bases and J dropped 7 bases, with 12 bases sitting between them. CDR1 is SGHVS and CDR2 is FQNEAQ in the germline V gene. DNA for the CDR3: TGTGCCAGCAGCTTAGCAAGGGTTTTGGCGACCCAGTACTTC. Translated, it gives CASSLARVLATQYF.

V is TRBV7-2 and J is TRBJ2-3, with TRBD2 as a possible D gene (6 bases). V was trimmed by 3 bases and J by 0 bases, leaving 10 bases between them. CDR1 and CDR2 from the germline V gene are SGHTA and FQGNSA. The CDR3 has 15 amino acids. CDR3 loop: CASSFSLASTDTQYF. Here the CDR3 DNA reads TGTGCCAGCAGCTTCTCCCTAGCGAGCACAGATACGCAGTATTTT.